Listed below are T cell receptor beta chains from one sample, sequenced in a study of technical replicates of blood from several donors. Assay used: immunoSEQ multiplex PCR; TCRdb lists only in-frame clones, some missing. The data show over 50,000 clones, around nine tenths seen once. Sequencing input: PBMCs. These receptors all stem from a human donor in good health. Some clones in this sample may be carry-over from other donors' samples. CDR3s include the opening cysteine and the closing phenylalanine or tryptophan. The order of the fields is V gene, J gene, D gene, clone size, CDR3 protein, CDR3 DNA. D genes are given only for firm matches. Not every row has a clone size; where given, it reads once, few, many or a size class.

v_gene: TRBV5-6
j_gene: TRBJ2-7
d_gene: -
abundance: once
CDR3aa: CASSLLARVEAYEQYF
CDR3nt: TGTGCCAGCAGCTTGCTCGCCCGGGTTGAGGCCTACGAGCAGTACTTC

v_gene: TRBV10-3
j_gene: TRBJ2-2
d_gene: -
abundance: -
CDR3aa: CAIRGGAGATGELFF
CDR3nt: TGTGCCATCAGGGGTGGGGCAGGCGCGACCGGGGAGCTGTTTTTT

v_gene: TRBV25-1
j_gene: TRBJ2-1
d_gene: TRBD2
abundance: -
CDR3aa: CASSVGTSRRNEQFF
CDR3nt: TGTGCCAGCAGTGTAGGGACTAGCAGGAGGAATGAGCAGTTCTTC

v_gene: TRBV5-1
j_gene: TRBJ2-1
d_gene: TRBD1
abundance: -
CDR3aa: CASSSGTVSYNEQFF
CDR3nt: TGCGCCAGCAGCTCCGGGACAGTCTCCTACAATGAGCAGTTCTTC

v_gene: TRBV6-1
j_gene: TRBJ2-7
d_gene: -
abundance: -
CDR3aa: CASSEDLTGEQYF
CDR3nt: TGTGCCAGCAGTGAAGACCTTACAGGCGAGCAGTACTTC

v_gene: TRBV2
j_gene: TRBJ2-5
d_gene: TRBD1
abundance: -
CDR3aa: CASREQGAGETQYF
CDR3nt: TGTGCCAGCAGAGAACAGGGGGCGGGAGAGACCCAGTACTTC

v_gene: TRBV7-8
j_gene: TRBJ1-1
d_gene: -
abundance: -
CDR3aa: CASSLDVDRNTEAFF
CDR3nt: TGTGCCAGCAGCTTAGACGTGGACAGGAACACTGAAGCTTTCTTT

v_gene: TRBV30
j_gene: TRBJ2-7
d_gene: -
abundance: -
CDR3aa: CACGQSTISYEQYF
CDR3nt: TGTGCCTGTGGACAGTCTACTATCTCCTACGAGCAGTACTTC

v_gene: TRBV30
j_gene: TRBJ1-5
d_gene: -
abundance: once
CDR3aa: CAWSYGGPTINQPQHF
CDR3nt: TGTGCCTGGAGCTACGGGGGACCGACGATTAATCAGCCCCAGCATTTT

v_gene: TRBV10-3
j_gene: TRBJ2-1
d_gene: TRBD2
abundance: -
CDR3aa: CAIRRLAGSNEQFF
CDR3nt: TGTGCCATCAGGAGACTAGCGGGATCTAATGAGCAGTTCTTC

v_gene: TRBV13
j_gene: TRBJ2-1
d_gene: -
abundance: -
CDR3aa: CASSFDYLPGGGANEQFF
CDR3nt: TGTGCCAGCAGCTTCGACTATCTTCCCGGCGGAGGGGCGAATGAGCAGTTCTTC

v_gene: TRBV6-1
j_gene: TRBJ2-7
d_gene: -
abundance: -
CDR3aa: CASIPTVRGGEQYF
CDR3nt: TGTGCCAGCATTCCAACCGTGCGAGGAGGGGAGCAGTACTTC

v_gene: TRBV19
j_gene: TRBJ1-2
d_gene: -
abundance: -
CDR3aa: CASSPGPVYGYTF
CDR3nt: TGTGCCAGTAGTCCTGGGCCAGTATATGGCTACACCTTC

v_gene: TRBV9
j_gene: TRBJ2-5
d_gene: TRBD1
abundance: -
CDR3aa: CASSPQTGGGETQYF
CDR3nt: TGTGCCAGCAGCCCACAGACAGGGGGAGGAGAGACCCAGTACTTC

v_gene: TRBV7-8
j_gene: TRBJ1-6
d_gene: TRBD1
abundance: -
CDR3aa: CASSLAGTGIANSPLHF
CDR3nt: TGTGCCAGCAGCTTAGCCGGGACAGGGATCGCTAATTCACCCCTCCACTTT

v_gene: TRBV18
j_gene: TRBJ1-2
d_gene: -
abundance: -
CDR3aa: CASSPSPVDRNYGYTF
CDR3nt: TGTGCCAGCTCACCGAGCCCTGTCGACAGGAACTATGGCTACACCTTC

v_gene: TRBV19
j_gene: TRBJ2-2
d_gene: -
abundance: -
CDR3aa: CASSTASSVPGELFF
CDR3nt: TGTGCCAGTAGTACGGCTAGTTCGGTTCCGGGGGAGCTGTTTTTT

v_gene: TRBV5-6
j_gene: TRBJ1-5
d_gene: -
abundance: -
CDR3aa: CASSFGQGNQPQHF
CDR3nt: TGTGCCAGCAGCTTTGGGCAGGGCAATCAGCCCCAGCATTTT

v_gene: TRBV5-8
j_gene: TRBJ2-3
d_gene: -
abundance: -
CDR3aa: CASSLGAPIEPDTQYF
CDR3nt: TGTGCCAGCAGCTTGGGGGCCCCAATCGAGCCAGATACGCAGTATTTT

v_gene: TRBV10-3
j_gene: TRBJ2-3
d_gene: TRBD2
abundance: -
CDR3aa: CAIRRSGRDTDTQYF
CDR3nt: TGTGCCATCAGGAGAAGCGGGAGGGACACAGATACGCAGTATTTT

v_gene: TRBV6-5
j_gene: TRBJ2-5
d_gene: -
abundance: -
CDR3aa: CASSYSLVRETQYF
CDR3nt: TGTGCCAGCAGTTACTCCCTGGTCCGGGAGACCCAGTACTTC

v_gene: TRBV10-3
j_gene: TRBJ2-1
d_gene: TRBD2
abundance: -
CDR3aa: CAISESASGSDEQFF
CDR3nt: TGTGCCATCAGTGAATCGGCTAGCGGGAGTGATGAGCAGTTCTTC

v_gene: TRBV2
j_gene: TRBJ1-2
d_gene: TRBD1
abundance: few
CDR3aa: CASARTGGWGYGYTF
CDR3nt: TGTGCCAGCGCTCGGACAGGGGGTTGGGGCTATGGCTACACCTTC

v_gene: TRBV5-4
j_gene: TRBJ2-4
d_gene: -
abundance: -
CDR3aa: CASSPSSRGKNIQYF
CDR3nt: TGTGCCAGCAGCCCTTCTTCCCGAGGCAAAAACATTCAGTACTTC

v_gene: TRBV6-5
j_gene: TRBJ1-6
d_gene: TRBD1
abundance: -
CDR3aa: CASSATGTGESPLHF
CDR3nt: TGTGCCAGCAGCGCTACCGGGACAGGGGAGTCACCCCTCCACTTT

v_gene: TRBV6-6
j_gene: TRBJ2-7
d_gene: -
abundance: -
CDR3aa: CASSSSSGSSYEQYF
CDR3nt: -

v_gene: TRBV28
j_gene: TRBJ2-7
d_gene: TRBD1
abundance: -
CDR3aa: CASRKRKDRTDEQYF
CDR3nt: TGTGCCAGCAGAAAAAGGAAGGACAGGACGGACGAGCAGTACTTC

v_gene: TRBV5-6
j_gene: TRBJ1-6
d_gene: -
abundance: -
CDR3aa: CASSLLDTNSPLHF
CDR3nt: TGTGCCAGCAGCTTACTGGACACGAATTCACCCCTCCACTTT

v_gene: TRBV7-6
j_gene: TRBJ2-5
d_gene: -
abundance: -
CDR3aa: CASNTAPSSMEETQYF
CDR3nt: TGTGCCAGCAACACGGCCCCTAGCAGTATGGAAGAGACCCAGTACTTC

v_gene: TRBV6-5
j_gene: TRBJ2-3
d_gene: -
abundance: -
CDR3aa: CASSLGTDTQYF
CDR3nt: TGTGCCAGCAGCCTTGGCACAGATACGCAGTATTTT

v_gene: TRBV9
j_gene: TRBJ2-7
d_gene: TRBD2
abundance: -
CDR3aa: CASSVDLAGSYEQYF
CDR3nt: TGTGCCAGCAGCGTAGACCTAGCGGGCTCCTACGAGCAGTACTTC

v_gene: TRBV6-1
j_gene: TRBJ1-3
d_gene: TRBD1
abundance: -
CDR3aa: CASSEVGTGYRNTIYF
CDR3nt: TGTGCCAGCAGTGAAGTTGGGACAGGGTACAGGAACACCATATATTTT

v_gene: TRBV7-8
j_gene: TRBJ2-2
d_gene: TRBD2
abundance: once
CDR3aa: CASTPPGTSGRGTGELFF
CDR3nt: TGTGCCAGCACCCCCCCAGGGACTAGCGGGAGAGGCACCGGGGAGCTGTTTTTT